The next 27 T cell receptor beta chains were all read from a single sample in a study of PD-1 blockade in mismatch repair-deficient tumors. Profiling relied on immunoSEQ multiplex PCR, and the TCRdb table lists in-frame clones only, not all of them. The sample shows roughly 120,000 clones, roughly 90% of them seen only once. Material: peripheral blood, obtained approximately 73 weeks after starting pembrolizumab. The receptors shown here come from an adult with mismatch repair-deficient cancer.

About this clone: Other DNA sequences in the sample encode the same CDR3. This chain connects TRBV25-1 to TRBJ2-2; TRBD1 might be the D (5 bases). V gave up 7 bases and J gave up 1 base, with 16 bases separating them. Germline loops: CDR1 MGHDK, CDR2 SYGVNS. This CDR3 is built from 16 residues. The DNA for the CDR3 is TGTGCCAGCACCCCGTCAGGGTTAGTGAACACCGGGGAGCTGTTTTTT. Amino acids: CASTPSGLVNTGELFF. Looking up the rest from reference TRBV25-1 and TRBJ2-2 gives the full variable domain: EADIYQTPRYLVIGTGKKITLECSQTMGHDKMYWYQQDPGMELHLIHYSYGVNSTEKGDLSSESTVSRIRTEHFPLTLESARPSHTSQYLCASTPSGLVNTGELFFGEGSRLTVL.

The chain couples TRBV27 to TRBJ1-1; 8 bases agree with TRBD1. This CDR3 region has 16 residues. With V trimmed by 4 bases and J by 1 base, 8 bases remained unmatched. In germline, CDR1 is MNHEY, CDR2 SMNVEV (reference sequence). The DNA for the CDR3 is TGTGCCAGCAGTTCCCCCCGTCAGGGGGCGAACACTGAAGCTTTCTTT. Protein product: CASSSPRQGANTEAFF.

V is TRBV6-6 and J is TRBJ1-1, with 7 bases lining up with TRBD1. Per the germline V gene, CDR1 is MNHNY and CDR2 is SVGAGI (reference sequence). The CDR3 covers 15 residues. Germline trimming cut 4 bases from V and 3 bases from J; bases unmatched to any gene: 8. CDR3 region: CASSSRGQLDTEAFF. The CDR3 DNA is TGTGCCAGCAGTTCCAGGGGACAGTTAGACACTGAAGCTTTCTTT.

This clone was found a few times. The chain joins TRBV27 to TRBJ2-5; D may be TRBD1 or TRBD2 (6 bases each). The CDR3 consists of 14 residues. Germline CDR1 MNHEY, CDR2 SMNVEV (reference sequence). V was clipped by 4 bases and J by 4 bases, with 13 bases between them. As DNA, the CDR3 is TGTGCCAGCAGTTCATATCGGGGGCTAGAGACCCAGTACTTC. Its translation is CASSSYRGLETQYF.

V is TRBV12-5 and J is TRBJ1-1, with D perhaps TRBD1 (5 bases). CDR3 length: 15 amino acids. The ends were cut back, 0 bases at V and 5 bases at J, with 13 bases in the middle. CDR1 and CDR2 from the germline V gene are LGHNT and FRNRAP. The CDR3 nucleotides read TGTGCTAGTGGTTTGGTACGTACAGGTGGGACTGAAGCTTTCTTT. This sequence encodes CASGLVRTGGTEAFF.

The V call is TRBV4-1, the J call TRBJ2-6; tentative D call: TRBD1 (6 bases). There are 18 residues in the CDR3. CDR1 and CDR2 (germline): MGHRA, YSYEKL. Trimming cost V 4 bases and J 0 bases, with 16 bases left between them. DNA of the CDR3: TGCGCCAGCAGCCCCGAGGACAGCTCTCTCTCTGGGGCCAACGTCCTGACTTTC. Encoded protein: CASSPEDSSLSGANVLTF.

The rearrangement uses TRBV6-5 and TRBJ2-4, with no clear D. CDR3 length: 14 amino acids. Trimming cost V 6 bases and J 0 bases, with 9 bases left between them. From germline, CDR1 is MNHEY and CDR2 SVGAGI. The CDR3 loop is CASSSDIAKNIQYF. The CDR3 nucleotides are TGTGCCAGCAGCTCCGACATAGCCAAAAACATTCAGTACTTC.

The chain joins TRBV27 to TRBJ2-1; a weak D match, TRBD2 (6 bases). Germline V gene sequence: CDR1 MNHEY, CDR2 SMNVEV (reference sequence). Trimming shortened V by 5 bases and J by 0 bases, and 8 bases separated the two germline ends. The CDR3 runs 14 residues. CDR3 region: CASSTTSSYNEQFF. CDR3 bases: TGTGCCAGCAGTACGACTAGCTCCTACAATGAGCAGTTCTTC.

This sequence joins TRBV4-3 and TRBJ2-1; 11 positions match TRBD2. V lost 3 bases, J lost 6 bases, and 4 bases stayed unmatched. CDR1 and CDR2 from the germline V gene are LGHNA and YSLEER. The CDR3 runs to 15 residues. In nucleotides, the CDR3 is TGCGCCAGCAGCCATACCGGGACTAGCGGCAATGAGCAGTTCTTC. It specifies CASSHTGTSGNEQFF.

V and J are TRBV7-2 and TRBJ2-7; weak D call: TRBD1 (6 bases). The CDR3 runs 15 residues. Germline V lookup: CDR1 SGHTA, CDR2 FQGNSA. V lost 4 bases to trimming and J lost 2 bases, with 15 bases between them. The CDR3 spells CASSSQTGPPYEQYF. The CDR3 bases are TGTGCCAGCAGCTCCCAGACAGGTCCCCCCTACGAGCAGTACTTC.

This clone was recorded once. The V call is TRBV6-4, the J call TRBJ2-5; the D gene is possibly TRBD1 (5 bases). Germline V lookup: CDR1 MRHNA, CDR2 SNTAGT. The CDR3 runs 15 residues. Trimming took 8 bases from V and 2 from J, leaving 18 bases between them. CDR3 region: CASPLKRQIQETQYF. The CDR3, as DNA: TGTGCCAGCCCCCTCAAAAGACAGATACAAGAGACCCAGTACTTC.

The chain uses TRBV9 and TRBJ2-3; TRBD2 is a possible D gene (6 bases). CDR1 is SGDLS and CDR2 is YYNGEE in the germline V gene. This CDR3 is built from 14 residues. V was cut by 3 bases and J by 4 bases, with 12 bases left in between. For the CDR3, the DNA is TGTGCCAGCAGCGCGGAGGGTGGGCCAGATACGCAGTATTTT. It yields the protein CASSAEGGPDTQYF.

The chain couples TRBV4-3 to TRBJ2-7, with 8 nucleotides matching TRBD2. This CDR3 region has 16 residues. Germline V gives CDR1 LGHNA, CDR2 YSLEER. V dropped 0 bases and J dropped 6; count of bases not matched to a gene: 10. DNA of the CDR3: TGCGCCAGCAGCCAAGATCGGGCCTTCCGGGGGGGCGAGCAGTACTTC. Residues: CASSQDRAFRGGEQYF.

The DNA of the CDR3 is TGCGCCAGCAGCGCGGGGGACAGCCTAACTGGAAACACCATATATTTT. Translated: CASSAGDSLTGNTIYF. The chain carries TRBV5-1 and TRBJ1-3; 7 nucleotides match TRBD1. The length of the CDR3 is 16 residues. Germline assignment: CDR1 SGHRS and CDR2 YFSETQ. V lost 4 bases, J lost 2 bases, and 9 bases stayed unmatched.

The chain carries TRBV28 and TRBJ2-7; D is tentatively TRBD1 or TRBD2 (5 bases each). V gave up 6 bases and J gave up 2 bases, with 14 bases separating them. The CDR3 is made up of 14 amino acids. Germline V gives CDR1 MDHEN, CDR2 SYDVKM. CDR3 in amino acids: CASSLGGRTYEQYF. The CDR3 nucleotides are TGTGCCAGCAGCCTTGGGGGACGGACCTACGAGCAGTACTTC.

The chain recombines TRBV6-4 with TRBJ2-7, with 7 bases aligning to TRBD1. This CDR3 contains 15 residues. The V gene end was trimmed by 7 bases and the J gene end by 4 bases; junction bases not matched to a gene: 13. Germline V gene data show CDR1 as MRHNA and CDR2 as SNTAGT. The CDR3 protein is CASMSKGAESYEQYF. The CDR3 coding sequence is TGTGCCAGCATGAGTAAGGGGGCGGAGAGTTACGAGCAGTACTTC.

The chain joins TRBV5-4 to TRBJ2-6; D unclear. Trimming took off 5 bases at V and 1 base at J, with 4 bases between the two ends. This CDR3 has 13 amino acids. From germline, CDR1 is SGHNT and CDR2 YYREEE (reference sequence). CDR3 in DNA: TGTGCCAGCAGACCGTCTGGGGCCAACGTCCTGACTTTC. Protein product: CASRPSGANVLTF.

Here the CDR3 reads CASSETPGGETQYF. The CDR3 nucleotides read TGCGCCAGCAGTGAGACACCAGGGGGAGAGACCCAGTACTTC. The chain links TRBV10-1 to TRBJ2-5, with 7 nucleotides matching TRBD1. This CDR3 contains 14 residues. Germline V gene data show CDR1 as WNHNN and CDR2 as SYGVQD (reference sequence). Trimming removed 2 bases from V and 4 bases from J; junction bases left unmatched: 4.

The chain has TRBV6-5 and TRBJ2-5, with 7 bases that match TRBD2. This CDR3 region has 13 residues. Per the germline V gene, CDR1 is MNHEY and CDR2 is SVGAGI. The J segment lost 2 bases and the V segment lost 8 bases, leaving 5 bases of the junction unmatched. The CDR3: CASGTSEQETQYF. CDR3 DNA sequence: TGTGCCAGCGGCACTAGCGAGCAAGAGACCCAGTACTTC.

The rearrangement uses TRBV11-2 and TRBJ2-7; TRBD1 matches at 7 bases. CDR3 length equals 15 residues. Germline lookup yields CDR1 SGHAT and CDR2 FQNNGV. J lost 0 bases, V lost 3 bases, and 5 bases had no gene match. CDR3 nucleotides: TGTGCCAGCAGCTTCGGACAGGATAGCTCCTACGAGCAGTACTTC. Amino acid sequence: CASSFGQDSSYEQYF.

The gene calls are TRBV19 and TRBJ2-7, with a tentative D call TRBD1 (5 bases). The CDR3 is made up of 12 amino acids. V lost 3 bases, J lost 4 bases, and 7 bases lay in between. In germline, CDR1 is LNHDA, CDR2 SQIVND (reference sequence). The CDR3 sequence: CASSMDTYEQYF. The DNA for the CDR3 is TGTGCCAGTAGTATGGACACTTACGAGCAGTACTTC.

This rearrangement joins TRBV21-1 to TRBJ2-7; TRBD2, the table's D call, lacks a check against the DNA. TRBV21-1 is reported as a pseudogene. The CDR3 runs 17 residues. The DNA of the CDR3 is TGTGCCAGCAGCAAACTGCTAGCGGGAGGGCCGCGCTTCGAGCAGTACTTC. Translation: CASSKLLAGGPRFEQYF.

For the CDR3, the DNA is TGTGCCAGCACCCCTGGGGACACCATATATTTT. As protein: CASTPGDTIYF. The chain has TRBV6-1 and TRBJ1-3; D call uncertain. The CDR3 totals 11 residues. The V and J ends lost 7 bases and 8 bases respectively, with 9 bases between them. CDR1 and CDR2 (germline): MNHNS, SASEGT.

The chain recombines TRBV6-5 with TRBJ1-3; TRBD1 is a possible D gene (5 bases). The length of the CDR3 is 15 residues. Germline V gene lookup returns CDR1 MNHEY and CDR2 SVGAGI. Trimming removed 5 bases from V and 1 base from J, with 12 bases in between. The CDR3 loop is CASSRDLGSGNTIYF. The DNA for the CDR3 is TGTGCCAGCAGTCGGGACCTAGGGTCTGGAAACACCATATATTTT.

The gene calls are TRBV14 and TRBJ2-7; 9 bases are shared with TRBD1. The CDR3 spans 15 residues. The ends lost 4 bases at V and 3 bases at J; junction bases unmatched: 7. Germline values: CDR1 SGHDN, CDR2 FVKESK. The CDR3 reads CASSLGTGNYYEQYF. CDR3 bases: TGTGCCAGCAGCCTAGGGACAGGGAATTACTACGAGCAGTACTTC.

This clone was detected a few times. The J gene is TRBJ1-1, the V gene TRBV5-5; 8 positions agree with TRBD1. This CDR3 is 14 amino acids long. Per the germline V gene, CDR1 is SGHKS and CDR2 is YYEKEE (reference sequence). With 0 bases clipped from V and 3 bases from J, the junction kept 1 base outside the gene matches. The CDR3 sequence is CASSLDRGYTEAFF. Here the CDR3 DNA reads TGTGCCAGCAGCTTGGACAGGGGGTACACTGAAGCTTTCTTT.

The chain is built from TRBV2 and TRBJ2-7, with D possibly TRBD2 on 6 matching bases. Germline CDR1 reads SNHLY; CDR2 reads FYNNEI. V lost 5 bases to trimming and J lost 3 bases, with 8 bases between them. CDR3 length equals 12 residues. The CDR3 loop is CASSSSGYEQYF. The CDR3 bases are TGTGCCAGCAGTAGTAGCGGCTACGAGCAGTACTTC.